The present T cell receptor beta chain was sequenced within a study of blood T cell repertoires in COVID-19. Study-level background: Sites in the United States, Italy and Spain provided acute and convalescent COVID-19 samples.

Participants, roughly 18 to 89 years old, spanned around 25 US areas. CDR3 size: 13 residues. The V and J ends lost 4 bases and 7 bases, in that order; junction bases with no gene match: 4. Germline V lookup: CDR1 GTSNPN, CDR2 SVGIG (reference sequence). Methods used by the authors: Researchers report that nucleated cell counts were estimated from reference gene primer amplification. Here immunoSEQ multiplex PCR was the method, and the copy in TCRdb shows in-frame clones only, minus some. The D gene and trimming were derived from the DNA, and the V and J assignments and clone size from that table. This sample yields roughly 180,000 clones, of which roughly 80% are seen a single time; about 11% belongs to the top ten.

This receptor was identified in a middle-aged man who had recovered from COVID-19. Material: PBMCs or T cells enriched from blood (not recorded which). The genes are TRBV30 and TRBJ1-5, with 10 bases that match TRBD1. CDR3: CAWNRDRGQPQHF. The CDR3 DNA is TGTGCCTGGAACCGGGACAGGGGCCAGCCCCAGCATTTT.